This paragraph reports one T cell receptor beta chain. Antigen specificity is unknown. The sample belongs to a study of beta chain features in type 1 diabetes. Findings of the study overall: Among patients with Type 1 diabetes, TCRB CDR3s were moderately but significantly shorter in every one of the four CD4+ subsets. Individuals with type 1 diabetes displayed fewer insertions and more deletions at VDJ junctions.

This CDR3 has 16 amino acids. Germline assignment: CDR1 LNHDA and CDR2 SQIVND (reference sequence). With 1 base removed from V and 0 bases from J, the gap between germline ends came to 10 bases. Stem cell-like memory, regulatory, central memory and naive CD4+ cells were sorted via CD45RO/CCR7/CD25/CD127/CD95/CD27. The investigators reverse transcribed all of the isolated RNA, so they sequenced expressed TCRB transcripts. This table comes from immunoSEQ multiplex PCR, and its TCRdb copy is limited to in-frame clones, with some not included. Of some 110,000 clones detected, about 15% appear once; the ten largest clones hold 2% to 3%.

The chain combines TRBV19 with TRBJ2-1, with a weak D call TRBD2 (5 bases). The sequence came from a man aged 30 to 39 with type 1 diabetes. The specimen sequenced was central memory CD4+ T cells from blood. The CDR3 is CASSIASGTSYNEQFF. CDR3 nucleotide sequence: TGTGCCAGTAGTATAGCAAGCGGCACCTCCTACAATGAGCAGTTCTTC.